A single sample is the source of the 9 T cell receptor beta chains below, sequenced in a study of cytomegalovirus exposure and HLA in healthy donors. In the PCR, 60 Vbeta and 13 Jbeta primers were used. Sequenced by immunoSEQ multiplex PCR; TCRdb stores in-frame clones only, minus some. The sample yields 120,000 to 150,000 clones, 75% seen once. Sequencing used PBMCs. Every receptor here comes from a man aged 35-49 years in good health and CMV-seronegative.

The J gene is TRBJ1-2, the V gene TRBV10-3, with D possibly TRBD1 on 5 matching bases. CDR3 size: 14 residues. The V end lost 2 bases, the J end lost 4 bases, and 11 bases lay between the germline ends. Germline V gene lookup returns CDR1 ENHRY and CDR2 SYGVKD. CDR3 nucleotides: TGTGCCATCAGTGAGGGGGCCACAACCTATGGCTACACCTTC. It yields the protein CAISEGATTYGYTF.

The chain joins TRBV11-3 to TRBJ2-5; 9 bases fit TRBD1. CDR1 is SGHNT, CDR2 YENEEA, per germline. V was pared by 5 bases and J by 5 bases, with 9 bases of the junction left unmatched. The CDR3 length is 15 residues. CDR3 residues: CASSLGQGYGETQYF. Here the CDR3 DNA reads TGTGCCAGCAGCCTGGGACAGGGCTATGGGGAGACCCAGTACTTC.

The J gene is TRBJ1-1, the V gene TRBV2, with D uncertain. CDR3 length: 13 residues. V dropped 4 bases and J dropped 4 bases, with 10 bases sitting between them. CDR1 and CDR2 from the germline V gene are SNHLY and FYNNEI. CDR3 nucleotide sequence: TGTGCCAGCAGTGTGGAGGGATCCACTGAAGCTTTCTTT. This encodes CASSVEGSTEAFF.

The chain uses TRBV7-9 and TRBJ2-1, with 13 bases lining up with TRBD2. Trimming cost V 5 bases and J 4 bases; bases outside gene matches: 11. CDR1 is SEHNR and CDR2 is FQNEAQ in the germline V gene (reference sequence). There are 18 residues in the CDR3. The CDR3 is CASSARWTSGGDYNEQFF. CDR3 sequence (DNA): TGTGCCAGCAGCGCCAGATGGACTAGCGGGGGAGATTACAATGAGCAGTTCTTC.

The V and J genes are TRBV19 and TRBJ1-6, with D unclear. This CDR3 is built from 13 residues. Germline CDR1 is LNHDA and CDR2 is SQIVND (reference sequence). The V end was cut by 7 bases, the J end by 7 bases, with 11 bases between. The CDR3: CASMEGGNSPLHF. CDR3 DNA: TGTGCCAGTATGGAGGGAGGGAATTCACCCCTCCACTTT. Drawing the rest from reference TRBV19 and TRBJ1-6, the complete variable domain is DGGITQSPKYLFRKEGQNVTLSCEQNLNHDAMYWYRQDPGQGLRLIYYSQIVNDFQKGDIAEGYSVSREKKESFPLTVTSAQKNPTAFYLCASMEGGNSPLHFGNGTRLTVT.

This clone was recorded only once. CDR3: CATRRQGVIDTEAFF. The CDR3 bases are TGTGCCACCCGGAGACAGGGGGTGATAGACACTGAAGCTTTCTTT. The chain recombines TRBV21-1 with TRBJ1-1; TRBD1, the D gene given by the table, was not confirmed from the DNA. TRBV21-1 is given as a pseudogene. This CDR3 has 15 amino acids.

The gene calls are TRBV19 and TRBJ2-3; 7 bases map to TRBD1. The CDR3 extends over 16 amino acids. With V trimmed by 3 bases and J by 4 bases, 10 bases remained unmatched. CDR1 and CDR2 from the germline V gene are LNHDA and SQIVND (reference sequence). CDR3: CASSIVGGTGADTQYF. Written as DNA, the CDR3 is TGTGCCAGTAGTATCGTAGGGGGCACAGGAGCAGATACGCAGTATTTT.

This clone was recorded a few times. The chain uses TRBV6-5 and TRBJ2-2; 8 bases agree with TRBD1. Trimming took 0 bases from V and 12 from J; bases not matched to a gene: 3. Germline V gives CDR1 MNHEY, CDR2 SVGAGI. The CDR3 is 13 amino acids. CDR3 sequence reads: CASSYSRTGQLFF. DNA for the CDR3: TGTGCCAGCAGTTACTCGAGGACAGGGCAGCTGTTTTTT.

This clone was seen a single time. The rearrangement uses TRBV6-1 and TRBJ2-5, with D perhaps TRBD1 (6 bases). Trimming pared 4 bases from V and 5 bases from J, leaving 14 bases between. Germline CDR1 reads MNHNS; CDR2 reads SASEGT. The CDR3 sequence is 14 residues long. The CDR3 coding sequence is TGTGCCAGCAGTGCTGGGGTTGGGGGCGAGACCCAGTACTTC. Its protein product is CASSAGVGGETQYF.